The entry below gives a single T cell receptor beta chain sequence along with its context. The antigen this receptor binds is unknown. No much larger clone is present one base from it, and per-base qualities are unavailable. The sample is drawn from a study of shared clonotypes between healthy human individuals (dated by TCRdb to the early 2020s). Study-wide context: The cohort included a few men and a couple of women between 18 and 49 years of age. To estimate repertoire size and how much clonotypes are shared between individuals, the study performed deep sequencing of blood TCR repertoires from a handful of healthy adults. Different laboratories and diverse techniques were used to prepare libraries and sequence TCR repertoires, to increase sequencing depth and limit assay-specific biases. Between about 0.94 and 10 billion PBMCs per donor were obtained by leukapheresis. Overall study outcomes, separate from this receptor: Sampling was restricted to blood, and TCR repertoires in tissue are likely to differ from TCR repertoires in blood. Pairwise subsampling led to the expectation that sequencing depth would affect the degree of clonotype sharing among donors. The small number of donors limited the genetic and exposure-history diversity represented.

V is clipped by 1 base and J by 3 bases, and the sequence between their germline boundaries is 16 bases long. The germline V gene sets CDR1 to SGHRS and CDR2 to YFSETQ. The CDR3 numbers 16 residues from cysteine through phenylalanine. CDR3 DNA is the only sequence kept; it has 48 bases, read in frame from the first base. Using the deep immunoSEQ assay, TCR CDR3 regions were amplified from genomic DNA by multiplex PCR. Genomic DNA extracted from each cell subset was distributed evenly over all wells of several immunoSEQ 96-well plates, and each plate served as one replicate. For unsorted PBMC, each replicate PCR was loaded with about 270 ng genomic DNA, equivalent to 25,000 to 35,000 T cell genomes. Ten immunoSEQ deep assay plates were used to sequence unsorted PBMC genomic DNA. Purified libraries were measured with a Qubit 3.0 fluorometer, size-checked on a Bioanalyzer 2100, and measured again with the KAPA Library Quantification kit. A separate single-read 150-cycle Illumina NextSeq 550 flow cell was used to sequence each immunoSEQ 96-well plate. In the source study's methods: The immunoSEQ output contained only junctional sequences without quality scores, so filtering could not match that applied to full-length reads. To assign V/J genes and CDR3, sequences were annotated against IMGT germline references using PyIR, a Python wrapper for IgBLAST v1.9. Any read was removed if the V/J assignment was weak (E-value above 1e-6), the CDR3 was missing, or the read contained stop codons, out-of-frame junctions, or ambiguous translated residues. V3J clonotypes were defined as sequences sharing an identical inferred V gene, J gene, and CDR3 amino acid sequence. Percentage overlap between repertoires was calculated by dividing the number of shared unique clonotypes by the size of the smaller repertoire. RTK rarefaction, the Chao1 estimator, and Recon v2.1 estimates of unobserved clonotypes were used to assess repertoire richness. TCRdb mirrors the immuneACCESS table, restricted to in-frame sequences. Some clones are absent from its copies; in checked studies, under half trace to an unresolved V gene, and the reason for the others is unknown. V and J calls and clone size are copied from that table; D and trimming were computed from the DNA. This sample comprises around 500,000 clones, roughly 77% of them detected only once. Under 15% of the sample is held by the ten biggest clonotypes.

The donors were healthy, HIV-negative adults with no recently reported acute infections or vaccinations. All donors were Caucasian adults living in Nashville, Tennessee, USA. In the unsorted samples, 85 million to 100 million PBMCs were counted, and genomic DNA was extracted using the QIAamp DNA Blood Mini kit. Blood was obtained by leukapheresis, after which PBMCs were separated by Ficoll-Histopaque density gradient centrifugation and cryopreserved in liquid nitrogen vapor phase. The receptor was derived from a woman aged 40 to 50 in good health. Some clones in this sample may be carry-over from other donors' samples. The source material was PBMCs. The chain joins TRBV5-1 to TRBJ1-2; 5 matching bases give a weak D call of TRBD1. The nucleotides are TGCGCCAGCAGCTTGACCGGGACCTCCAATCACTATGGCTACACCTTC. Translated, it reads CASSLTGTSNHYGYTF.